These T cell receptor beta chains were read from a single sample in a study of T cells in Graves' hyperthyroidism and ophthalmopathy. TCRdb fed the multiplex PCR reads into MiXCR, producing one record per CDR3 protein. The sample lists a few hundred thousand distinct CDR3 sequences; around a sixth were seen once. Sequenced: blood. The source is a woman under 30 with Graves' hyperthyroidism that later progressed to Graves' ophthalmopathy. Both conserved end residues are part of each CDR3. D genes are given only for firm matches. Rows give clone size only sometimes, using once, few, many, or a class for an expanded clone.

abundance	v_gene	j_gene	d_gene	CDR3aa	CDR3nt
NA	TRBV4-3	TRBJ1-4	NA	CASSQGVANEKLFF	TGCGCCAGCAGCCAAGGGGTGGCTAATGAAAAACTGTTTTTT
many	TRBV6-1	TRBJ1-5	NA	CASSVGGRNSNQPQHF	TGTGCCAGCAGTGTGGGGGGGCGGAATAGCAATCAGCCCCAGCATTTT
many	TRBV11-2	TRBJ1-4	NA	CASSLVPGNEKLFF	TGTGCCAGCAGCTTAGTTCCCGGGAATGAAAAACTGTTTTTT
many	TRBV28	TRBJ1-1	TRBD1	CASSLLPGGTEAFF	TGTGCCAGCAGTTTATTACCAGGGGGCACTGAAGCTTTCTTT
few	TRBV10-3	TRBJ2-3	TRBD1	CAIREQGLGTDTQYF	TGTGCCATCAGAGAACAGGGGTTGGGCACAGATACGCAGTATTTT
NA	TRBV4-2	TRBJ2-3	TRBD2	CASSQERTSGATDTQYF	TGTGCCAGCAGCCAAGAGCGGACTAGCGGGGCCACAGATACGCAGTATTTT
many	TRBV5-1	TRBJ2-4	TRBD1	CASRGQAGGADIQYF	TGCGCCAGCAGGGGGCAAGCAGGGGGCGCGGACATTCAGTACTTC
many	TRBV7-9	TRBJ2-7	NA	CASSLRTDYEQYF	TGTGCCAGCAGCTTAAGGACAGACTACGAGCAGTACTTC
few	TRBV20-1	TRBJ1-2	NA	CSATLTSYGYTF	TGCAGTGCAACATTAACGAGCTATGGCTACACCTTC
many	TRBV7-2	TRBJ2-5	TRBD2	CASSLGGLAGVKETQYF	TGTGCCAGCAGCTTGGGGGGATTGGCGGGAGTTAAAGAGACCCAGTACTTC
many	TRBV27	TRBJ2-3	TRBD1	CASSEGTGGLTQYF	TGTGCCAGCAGTGAGGGGACAGGGGGCCTTACGCAGTATTTT
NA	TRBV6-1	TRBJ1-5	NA	CASSEVDYSNQPQHF	TGTGCCAGCAGTGAAGTGGATTATAGCAATCAGCCCCAGCATTTT
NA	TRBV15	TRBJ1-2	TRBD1	CATSREGQGASYYGYTF	TGTGCCACCAGCAGAGAGGGACAGGGGGCTTCGTACTATGGCTACACCTTC
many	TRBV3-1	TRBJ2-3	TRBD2	CASSRHLGTSGRERSTDTQYF	TGTGCCAGCAGCCGACACCTAGGGACTAGCGGGAGGGAACGCAGCACAGATACGCAGTATTTT
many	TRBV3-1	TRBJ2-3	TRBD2	CASSLTGTSGRGTQYF	TGTGCCAGCAGCTTGACCGGGACTAGCGGGAGGGGTACGCAGTATTTT
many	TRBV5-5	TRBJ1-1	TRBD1	CASRPGTGMNTEAFF	TGTGCCAGCAGACCCGGGACAGGAATGAACACTGAAGCTTTCTTT
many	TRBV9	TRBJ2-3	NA	CASSVAEYTDTQYF	TGTGCCAGCAGCGTAGCGGAGTACACAGATACGCAGTATTTT